The sequence of this T cell receptor beta chain was determined in a study of cytomegalovirus exposure and HLA in healthy donors. Points on this clone: As yet, its antigen is unknown. Additional DNA sequences in this sample encode the identical CDR3.

60 Vbeta and 13 Jbeta primers were used in PCR. Clones were sequenced by immunoSEQ multiplex PCR, and TCRdb holds only the in-frame ones, with some missing. Seen here are fewer than 100,000 clones, approximately 80% observed once, and the top ten hold roughly 7.7%. There are 11 residues in the CDR3. Trimming removed 6 bases from V and 2 bases from J, with 5 bases in between. The germline V gene has CDR1 LNHDA and CDR2 SQIVND (reference sequence). Broader study findings: Data from an earlier analysis indicated that most TCR beta V segments were productive either about 90% or about 30% of the time.

The sequencing sample was made of PBMCs. The sequence came from a female donor in good health and CMV-seronegative. V gene TRBV19 combines with J gene TRBJ2-7; D uncertain. CDR3 region: CASSPTYEQYF. Written as DNA, the CDR3 is TGTGCCAGTAGCCCTACCTACGAGCAGTACTTC.